This TCR beta chain appears in the sequencing data of a study of identical twins (dated by TCRdb to 2015 to 2016). In terms of the full investigation: The study deep-sequenced TCR alpha and beta repertoires from monozygotic twins, unrelated adults of various ages and cord blood to test whether fetal clonotypes persist. Replicate twin experiments were performed at different times using different library preparation protocols to rule out contamination. General study outcomes and caveats: Zero-insertion analyses could be partly confounded by invariant T cells such as MAIT and iNKT, although diverse VJ usage argued against such confounding for most clonotypes. Fewer insertions were carried by abundant cord blood beta clonotypes; a weaker similar trend was observed in young adult naive repertoires, while no such trend was observed in memory repertoires. Compared with coincidental sharing between unrelated individuals, an excess of low generation-probability sequences was observed among out-of-frame TCR alpha sequences shared between twins. In monozygotic twins, out-of-frame TCR alpha sharing was systematically underestimated by recombination models, although the models agreed with sharing between unrelated individuals. Because the same donors could not be followed over many years, the conclusions depended on cross-sectional statistical analysis. In beta out-of-frame sequences, excess twin sharing was weaker, because having fewer shared sequences lowered the signal-to-noise ratio.

For CDR1 and CDR2, the germline V gene lists MNHEY and SVGAGI. V has 2 bases trimmed and J has 0 bases trimmed; junction bases matching no gene number 4. Taken from cysteine to phenylalanine, the CDR3 has 17 residues. Only the CDR3 portion is preserved as DNA: 51 bases, with reading frame beginning at the first base. Libraries were built with 5' RACE. Sequencer: Illumina HiSeq 2000. A universal primer binding site was introduced by template switching, and a unique molecular identifier was present in the final cDNA, enabling accurate counting of TCR cDNA molecules. Specific primers in the conserved constant-segment region were used to synthesize first-strand cDNA for TCR alpha and beta chains. To control for contamination, every cDNA library carried two barcodes: a SMART-Mk sample barcode plus Illumina barcodes. TruSeq adapter sequences along with Illumina sample barcodes were introduced in two successive PCR steps. TCR alpha and beta cDNA libraries were sequenced on the Illumina HiSeq platform with custom primers. Per the source publication's procedure: Raw reads were processed with MiGEC to extract unique molecular identifiers, and MiXCR was used to determine CDR3 positions. For each individual, recombination models were inferred using an EM algorithm with the repgenHMM and IGoR tools. Shared clonotype analysis was performed with the tcR package in R, normalizing sharing by the product of cloneset sizes. To study raw recombination without the effects of thymic and clonal selection, out-of-frame nonproductive sequences were analyzed. TCRdb trimmed public reads at Q25 via fastp, called clones via MiXCR and kept in-frame beta chains. CDR3 protein duplicates are merged, each entry listing the most common genes and DNA. Clone size and V and J calls follow TCRdb, not the original study. For this sample there are over 500,000 distinct CDR3 sequences; around 20% appear just once. The ten largest clones take up about 0.99% of the sample.

Only healthy Caucasian donors were included. The twin cohort consisted of three pairs of female monozygotic twins, all aged about 18 to 30 years. Positive isolation kits from Invitrogen were used to isolate the CD4+ and CD8+ T cell populations. In this sample, this clonotype turned up a few times. Its antigen remains unidentified. The sample holds no much larger clone one base away, and base qualities are not on file. The sample was also linked to a second study, of T cells expressing NK-cell markers. Per the second study: TCR beta-chain repertoires were profiled in sorted CD3+CD56+NKG2C+, CD3+CD56+NKG2C- and CD3+CD56-NKG2C+ T-cell subsets from about 8 donors. Among the eight sequenced donors, only one was HCMV-seronegative, while the other seven were HCMV-seropositive. In several experiments an anti-gammadeltaTCR antibody was added to restrict sorting to alphabetaTCR-expressing T cells. In six donors, the dominant CD3+CD56+NKG2C+ clonotypes were among the top 10 CD8+ clonotypes and accounted for roughly 1.0-8% of CD8+ T cells. Those dominant clonotypes were again the most abundant among CD3+CD56-NKG2C+ cells in a few donors, at roughly 28.3-65%. Whether the expanded NKG2C-expressing T cell clones were specific for HCMV antigens remained unclear. Randomly selected healthy volunteers, three men and five women, were used as the eight sequenced donors. To determine HCMV serostatus, a commercial ELISA kit was used to detect HCMV-specific IgG in serum. MIGEC was used to demultiplex reads and group reads by UMI, and MiTCR was used to assemble and quantify clonotypes. To exclude erroneous sequences, any TCR cDNA sequence not supported by at least two reads was discarded. The tcR package was used for downstream repertoire analysis, with clonotypes matched between fractions based on CDR3 nucleotide sequence plus V segment. VDJmatch was used to annotate antigen specificity against VDJdb, with one amino acid substitution in CDR3 allowed.

The sequenced material came from CD4+ T cells sorted from blood. The V and J genes are TRBV6-5 and TRBJ2-6; 7 junctional bases match TRBD1. The receptor was isolated from a woman aged 18 to 35 in good health. CDR3 sequence: CASSYGTDSSGANVLTF. The DNA sequence is given as TGTGCCAGCAGTTACGGGACAGATAGCTCTGGGGCCAACGTCCTGACTTTC.